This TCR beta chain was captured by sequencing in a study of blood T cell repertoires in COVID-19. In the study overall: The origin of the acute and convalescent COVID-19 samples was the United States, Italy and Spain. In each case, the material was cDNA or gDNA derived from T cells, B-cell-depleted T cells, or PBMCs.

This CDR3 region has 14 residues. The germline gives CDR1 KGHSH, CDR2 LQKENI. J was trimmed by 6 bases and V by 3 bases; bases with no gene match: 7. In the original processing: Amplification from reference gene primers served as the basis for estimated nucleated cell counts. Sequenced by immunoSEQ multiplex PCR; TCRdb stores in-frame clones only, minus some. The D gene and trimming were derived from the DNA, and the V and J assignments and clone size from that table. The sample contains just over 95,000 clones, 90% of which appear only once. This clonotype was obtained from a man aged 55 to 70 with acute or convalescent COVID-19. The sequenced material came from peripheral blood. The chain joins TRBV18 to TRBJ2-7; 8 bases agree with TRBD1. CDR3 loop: CASSPPYTGGEQYV. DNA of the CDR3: TGTGCCAGCTCACCCCCATATACAGGGGGCGAGCAGTACGTC.